Following are 10 T cell receptor beta chains from one sample sequenced in a study of long-term antiretroviral therapy in people with HIV. Runs used v3.0 of the immunoSEQ assay and were done at survey level. Libraries were prepared by immunoSEQ multiplex PCR; TCRdb keeps only in-frame clonotypes and omits some of them. The table lists 20,000 to 30,000 clones, about nine tenths of them singletons. The sample here was unsorted PBMCs, taken 1.8 years before starting antiretroviral therapy. These receptors all stem from a man aged 45-60 years with HIV.

The chain is built from TRBV19 and TRBJ2-1; D uncertain. CDR3 length: 13 amino acids. From germline, CDR1 is LNHDA and CDR2 SQIVND (reference sequence). V lost 7 bases, J lost 0 bases, and 7 bases lay in between. CDR3 in DNA: TGTGCCAGTACTCCCAGCTCCTACAATGAGCAGTTCTTC. This gives the protein CASTPSSYNEQFF.

Written as DNA, the CDR3 is TGTGCCAGCAGTTCGGGGTTTGGTGAAAAACTGTTTTTT. As protein: CASSSGFGEKLFF. The chain carries TRBV25-1 and TRBJ1-4; no definite D call. Germline loops: CDR1 MGHDK, CDR2 SYGVNS. The V and J ends lost 5 bases and 7 bases respectively, with 11 bases between them. The CDR3 runs 13 residues.

The chain carries TRBV5-1 and TRBJ1-1; D is undetermined. The CDR3 consists of 14 residues. The V end lost 1 base, the J end lost 1 base, and 8 bases lay between the germline ends. Germline lookup yields CDR1 SGHRS and CDR2 YFSETQ. CDR3 protein: CASSLFWQNTEAFF. CDR3 sequence (DNA): TGCGCCAGCAGCTTGTTTTGGCAGAACACTGAAGCTTTCTTT.

This chain links TRBV11-2 with TRBJ2-7, with TRBD1 matching 11 bases. The CDR3 contains 15 residues. The junction had 5 bases not matched to a gene; V was cut back by 6 bases and J by 1 base. Germline V lookup: CDR1 SGHAT, CDR2 FQNNGV. Here the CDR3 DNA reads TGTGCCAGCAGGACCGGGACAGGGGGATCCTACGAGCAGTACTTC. Its translation: CASRTGTGGSYEQYF. Based on the CDR3 plus reference TRBV11-2 and TRBJ2-7, the full variable domain is EAGVAQSPRYKIIEKRQSVAFWCNPISGHATLYWYQQILGQGPKLLIQFQNNGVVDDSQLPKDRFSAERLKGVDSTLKIQPAKLEDSAVYLCASRTGTGGSYEQYFGPGTRLTVT.

The chain is built from TRBV2 and TRBJ1-1, with unresolved D. Germline V CDR1 and CDR2: SNHLY, FYNNEI. The CDR3 runs 13 residues. V gave up 7 bases and J gave up 0 bases, with 9 bases separating them. CDR3 sequence (DNA): TGTGCCAGCATCTCATTCTTGAACACTGAAGCTTTCTTT. Its protein product is CASISFLNTEAFF.

This clone was seen just once. This chain links TRBV15 with TRBJ1-5; D is undetermined. This CDR3 comprises 14 residues. Trimming pared 3 bases from V and 3 bases from J, leaving 9 bases between. CDR1 is LNHNV and CDR2 is YYDKDF in the germline V gene (reference sequence). The CDR3 DNA is TGTGCCACCAGCAGCGGACCGTTCAATCAGCCCCAGCATTTT. Translating gives CATSSGPFNQPQHF.

The chain has TRBV28 and TRBJ1-2; 7 bases are a match to TRBD1. With 7 bases clipped from V and 6 bases from J, the junction kept 8 bases outside the gene matches. The CDR3 contains 13 residues. Germline V gene lookup returns CDR1 MDHEN and CDR2 SYDVKM. The CDR3 protein is CASTSDRNHGYTF. The CDR3 DNA follows: TGTGCCAGCACGTCGGACAGGAACCATGGCTACACCTTC.

The chain combines TRBV5-6 with TRBJ2-5; D ambiguous. Near its end, the DNA agrees better with TRBJ2-7, so the J call may be wrong. The CDR3 is 14 amino acids. Germline V CDR1 and CDR2: SGHDT, YYEEEE. The CDR3 nucleotides read TGTGCCAGCAGCTTGGGACCTCTTGCCTACGAGCAGTACTTC. Its translation is CASSLGPLAYEQYF.

This chain joins TRBV2 and TRBJ1-5; TRBD1 aligns across 8 bases. Germline assignment: CDR1 SNHLY and CDR2 FYNNEI. V was pared by 6 bases and J by 6 bases, with 10 bases of the junction left unmatched. The CDR3 is 15 amino acids. In DNA form, the CDR3 reads TGTGCCAGCAGCCTAGGACAGGGTCGGAGTCAGCCCCAGCATTTT. It codes for CASSLGQGRSQPQHF.

This chain uses TRBV4-3 with TRBJ1-2; the D gene is possibly TRBD1 (6 bases). V lost 3 bases to trimming and J lost 6 bases, with 17 bases between them. Germline V gives CDR1 LGHNA, CDR2 YSLEER. The CDR3 is 15 residues long. The DNA for the CDR3 is TGCGCCAGCAGCCAGTTTTTCAGGGGTTCGGATGGCTACACCTTC. Protein product: CASSQFFRGSDGYTF.